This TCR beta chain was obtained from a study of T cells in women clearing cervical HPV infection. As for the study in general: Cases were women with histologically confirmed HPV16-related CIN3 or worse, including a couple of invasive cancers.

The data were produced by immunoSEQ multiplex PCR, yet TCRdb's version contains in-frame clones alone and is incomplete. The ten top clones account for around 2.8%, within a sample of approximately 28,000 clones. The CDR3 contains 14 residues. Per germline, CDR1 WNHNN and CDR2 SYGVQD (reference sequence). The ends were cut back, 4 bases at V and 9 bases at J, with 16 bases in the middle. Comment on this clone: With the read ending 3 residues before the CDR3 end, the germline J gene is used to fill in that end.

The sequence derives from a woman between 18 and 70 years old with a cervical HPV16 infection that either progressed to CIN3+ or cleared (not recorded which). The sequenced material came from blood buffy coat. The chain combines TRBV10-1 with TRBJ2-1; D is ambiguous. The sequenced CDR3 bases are TGCGCCAGCAGTGCCGGCTCTAGTCCCAGTGAG. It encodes CASSAGSSPSE. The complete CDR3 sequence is CASSAGSSPSEQFF.